The table lists the clone carrying this T cell receptor beta chain with many counts. The antigen remains undetermined. The data derive from a study of glioma-infiltrating T cells. Study-wide findings and caveats: Gliomas, especially low-grade, showed above-expected tissue-blood divergence; non-neoplastic patients showed below. Only very few CDR3 sequences appeared in both tissue and blood.

Trimming cost V 4 bases and J 4 bases, with 7 bases left between them. Germline loops: CDR1 KGHSH, CDR2 LQKENI. The CDR3 covers 12 residues. Amplification of TCR alpha and beta CDR3 regions from RNA used iRepertoire nested multiplex PCR. TCRdb reprocessed the multiplex PCR reads with MiXCR, giving one entry per CDR3 protein. Altogether over 80,000 distinct CDR3 sequences are present, roughly 40% being singletons, with the ten largest covering about two fifths. The sequenced sample consisted of glioma tissue, nonneoplastic brain tissue, or PBMCs (not recorded which). The clonotype comes from a human donor with low-grade glioma or glioblastoma, undergoing nonglioma brain surgery, or in good health (not recorded which). The chain is built from TRBV18 and TRBJ1-1; no clear D gene. As DNA, the CDR3 is TGTGCCAGCTCACTCGGCCCCACTGAAGCTTTCTTT. The encoded protein is CASSLGPTEAFF.